The subject of this entry is one TCR beta chain. Its cognate antigen has yet to be identified. Per-nucleotide qualities are absent, and no much larger clonotype sits a single base away. V lost 5 bases and J lost 5 bases, and the count of bases not matched to a germline gene is 9. CDR3 length: 16 amino acids, cysteine to phenylalanine. Only the CDR3 portion is preserved as DNA: 48 bases, with reading frame beginning at the first base. According to the germline V gene (reference sequence), CDR1 reads LGHDT and CDR2 reads YNNKEL. The receptor library was made with PCR. Sequencing relied on an Illumina HiSeq 2500. To reduce PCR and sequencing biases, unique molecular identifiers were incorporated into the TCR beta cDNA libraries. Per 1 to 10 million input T cells, roughly 500,000 cDNA molecules were obtained, such that each molecule approximated one T cell. The patient libraries were prepared and sequenced with the same protocol used for the earlier healthy control dataset. Samples belonging to the same batch were prepared together, multiplexed and sequenced on a shared HiSeq lane. The original pipeline was this. MIGEC handled the raw barcoded reads, throwing out single-read molecular identifier groups before consensus assembly and CDR3 extraction. Clonotype tables were post-analysed with VDJtools, normalizing diversity by down-sampling all datasets to the smallest sample size. To correct batch-related cross-sample contamination, repertoire overlap clustering matched CDR3 amino acid sequences but not nucleotide sequences. TCRdb reprocessed the public reads (quality trimming at Q25 with fastp, clone calling with MiXCR) and kept in-frame beta chains. Rows are unified per CDR3 protein, each entry keeping the most common DNA and genes. The V and J calls were determined by TCRdb, not by the authors. The sample yields roughly 620,000 distinct CDR3 sequences; 44% were counted once. The top ten hold 1.5% to 2% of the sample.

To demonstrate the VDJtools post-analysis software, TCR beta repertoires were profiled from the peripheral blood of about 13 young patients with multiple sclerosis. The patients with multiple sclerosis were children and adolescents between 6 and 15 years of age. The data belong to a study of post-analysis software for immune sequencing data (dated by TCRdb to the mid-2010s). In the study overall: Recorded disease courses included relapsing-remitting, secondary progressive and progressive-relapsing multiple sclerosis, with some patients lacking subtype annotation. The patient repertoires were compared against 11 previously published healthy control repertoires obtained from donors aged about 6 to 28 years. A subset of samples was prepared in parallel using single-end sample barcoding, then pooled and co-amplified after Illumina adapter ligation. Study-wide conclusions, independent of this receptor: The control group was slightly older than the multiple sclerosis patient group. Strong co-clustering of samples prepared in the same batch was shown by direct clustering with F measure, prompting a batch-effect correction. A handful of TRBV segments, including TRBV5-6, TRBV5-1 and TRBV20-1, were significantly more frequent in patients than controls. Multiple sclerosis patients had significantly lower normalized Chao1 diversity than controls, a result that suggests substantial peripheral T-cell clonal expansion.

The clonotype comes from a girl aged 5-17 years with multiple sclerosis. Sequencing input: blood. The chain uses TRBV3-1 and TRBJ2-5, with 12 bases matching TRBD2. The CDR3 loop reads CASSSASGRGGETQYF. The nucleotide sequence reads as follows: TGTGCCAGCAGCTCCGCTAGCGGGAGGGGTGGCGAGACCCAGTACTTC.